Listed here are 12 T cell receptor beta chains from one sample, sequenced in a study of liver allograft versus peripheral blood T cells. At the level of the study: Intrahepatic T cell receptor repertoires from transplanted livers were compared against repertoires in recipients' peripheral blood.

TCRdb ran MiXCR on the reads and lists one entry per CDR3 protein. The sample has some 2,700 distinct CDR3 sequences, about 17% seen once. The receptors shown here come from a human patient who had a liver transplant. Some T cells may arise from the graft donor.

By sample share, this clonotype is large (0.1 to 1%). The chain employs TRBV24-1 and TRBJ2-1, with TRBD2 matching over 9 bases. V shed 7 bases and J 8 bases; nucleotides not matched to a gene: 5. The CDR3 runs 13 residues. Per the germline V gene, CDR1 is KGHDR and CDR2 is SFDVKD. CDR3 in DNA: TGTGCCACCAGATCTGCGGGGGGGGATGAGCAGTTCTTC. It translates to CATRSAGGDEQFF.

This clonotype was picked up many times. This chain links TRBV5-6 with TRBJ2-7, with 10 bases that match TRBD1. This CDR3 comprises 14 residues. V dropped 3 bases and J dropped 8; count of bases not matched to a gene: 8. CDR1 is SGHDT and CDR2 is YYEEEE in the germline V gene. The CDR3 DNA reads TGTGCCAGCAGCTCCGGGACAGGGGCGATGAAGCAGTACTTC. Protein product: CASSSGTGAMKQYF. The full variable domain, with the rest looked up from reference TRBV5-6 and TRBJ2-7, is DAGVTQSPTHLIKTRGQQVTLRCSPKSGHDTVSWYQQALGQGPQFIFQYYEEEERQRGNFPDRFSGHQFPNYSSELNVNALLLGDSALYLCASSSGTGAMKQYFGPGTRLTVT.

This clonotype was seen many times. The CDR3 DNA sequence: TGTGCCAGCAGGGCCGCGGACCGGCTTTCCTACGAGCAGTACTTC. Protein: CASRAADRLSYEQYF. The rearrangement links TRBV12-3 or TRBV12-4 to TRBJ2-7, with no clear D. This CDR3 is built from 15 residues. V was shortened by 6 bases and J by 1 base, with 16 bases between the two germline ends.

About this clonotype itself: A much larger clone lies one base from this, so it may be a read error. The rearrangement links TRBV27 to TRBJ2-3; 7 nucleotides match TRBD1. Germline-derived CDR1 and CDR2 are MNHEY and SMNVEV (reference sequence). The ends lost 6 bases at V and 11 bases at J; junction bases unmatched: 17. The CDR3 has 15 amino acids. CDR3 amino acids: CASSLRRTTPGGQYF. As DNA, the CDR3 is TGTGCCAGCAGCCTACGACGGACGACCCCAGGGGGGCAGTATTTT.

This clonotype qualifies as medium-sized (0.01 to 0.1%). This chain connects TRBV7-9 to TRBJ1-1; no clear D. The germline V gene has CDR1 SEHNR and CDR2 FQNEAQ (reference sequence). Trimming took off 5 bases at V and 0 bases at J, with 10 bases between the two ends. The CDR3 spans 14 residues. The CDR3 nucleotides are TGTGCCAGCAGCGCGGGCGGGATGAACACTGAAGCTTTCTTT. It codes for CASSAGGMNTEAFF.

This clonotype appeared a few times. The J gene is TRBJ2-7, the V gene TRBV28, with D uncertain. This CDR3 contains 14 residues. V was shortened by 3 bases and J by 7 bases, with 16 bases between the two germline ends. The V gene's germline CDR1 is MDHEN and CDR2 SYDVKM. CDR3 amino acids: CASSLVGSQTEQYF. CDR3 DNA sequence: TGTGCCAGCAGTTTGGTCGGTTCCCAAACGGAGCAGTACTTC.

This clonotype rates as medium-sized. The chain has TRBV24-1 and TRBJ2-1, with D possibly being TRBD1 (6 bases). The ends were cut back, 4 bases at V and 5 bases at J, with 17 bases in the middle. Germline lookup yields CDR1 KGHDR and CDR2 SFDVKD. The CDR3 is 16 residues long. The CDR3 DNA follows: TGTGCCACCAGTGACCGTAGGGGGATCCGAAACAATGAGCAGTTCTTC. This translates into CATSDRRGIRNNEQFF.

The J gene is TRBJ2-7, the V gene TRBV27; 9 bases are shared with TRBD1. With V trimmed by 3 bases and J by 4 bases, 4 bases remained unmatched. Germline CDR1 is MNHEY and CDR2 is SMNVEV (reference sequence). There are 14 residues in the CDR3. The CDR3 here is CASSLGQGSYEQYF. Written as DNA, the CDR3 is TGTGCCAGCAGTTTGGGACAGGGTTCTTACGAGCAGTACTTC.

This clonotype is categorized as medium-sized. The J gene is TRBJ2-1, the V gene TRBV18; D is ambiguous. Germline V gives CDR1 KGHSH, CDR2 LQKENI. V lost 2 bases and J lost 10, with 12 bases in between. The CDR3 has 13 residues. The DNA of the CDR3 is TGTGCCAGCTCACCAGCACCCGCCAAGGAGCAGTTCTTC. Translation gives CASSPAPAKEQFF.

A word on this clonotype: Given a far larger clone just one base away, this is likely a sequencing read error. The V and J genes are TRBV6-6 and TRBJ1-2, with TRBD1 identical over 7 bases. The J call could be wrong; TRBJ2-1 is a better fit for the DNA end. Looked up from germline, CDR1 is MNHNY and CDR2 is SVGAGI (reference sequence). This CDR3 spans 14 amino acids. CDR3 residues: CARSPAPDRSRQFF. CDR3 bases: TGTGCCAGAAGTCCGGCCCCGGACAGGTCTAGGCAGTTCTTC.

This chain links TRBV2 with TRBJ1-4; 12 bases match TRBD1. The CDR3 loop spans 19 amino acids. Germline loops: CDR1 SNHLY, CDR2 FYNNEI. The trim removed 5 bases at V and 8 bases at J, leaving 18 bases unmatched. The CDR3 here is CASSNSGTGGEPLKEKLFF. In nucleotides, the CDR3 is TGTGCCAGCAGTAACTCCGGGACAGGGGGCGAACCCCTAAAGGAAAAACTGTTTTTT.

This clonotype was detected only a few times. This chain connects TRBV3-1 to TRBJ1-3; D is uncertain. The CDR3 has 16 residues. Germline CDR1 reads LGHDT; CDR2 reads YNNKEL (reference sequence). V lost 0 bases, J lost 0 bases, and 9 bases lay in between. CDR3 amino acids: CASSQDRWVSGNTIYF. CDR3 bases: TGTGCCAGCAGCCAAGATCGGTGGGTCTCTGGAAACACCATATATTTT.